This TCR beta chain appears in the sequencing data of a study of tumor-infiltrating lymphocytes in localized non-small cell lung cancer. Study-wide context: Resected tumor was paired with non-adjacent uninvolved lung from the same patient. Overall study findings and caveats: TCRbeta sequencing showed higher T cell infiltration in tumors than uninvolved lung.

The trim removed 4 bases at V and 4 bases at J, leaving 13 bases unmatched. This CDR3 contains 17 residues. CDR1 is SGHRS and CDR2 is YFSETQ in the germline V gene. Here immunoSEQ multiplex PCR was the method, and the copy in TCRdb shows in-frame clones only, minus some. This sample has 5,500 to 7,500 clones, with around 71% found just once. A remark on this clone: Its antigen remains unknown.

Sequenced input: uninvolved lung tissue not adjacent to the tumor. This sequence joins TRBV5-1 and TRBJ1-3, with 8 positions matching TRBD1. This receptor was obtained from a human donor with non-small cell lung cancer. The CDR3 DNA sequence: TGCGCCAGCAGCCTACGGACAGGGCTGGTTCCGGGAAACACCATATATTTT. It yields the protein CASSLRTGLVPGNTIYF.